This paragraph reports one TCR beta chain. The sample is drawn from a study of early T cells in non-severe SARS-CoV-2 infection. TCRdb passed the 5' RACE reads through MiXCR, listing each CDR3 protein once. The table includes some 66,000 distinct CDR3 sequences, around 9% detected once. Germline CDR1 is SGHKS and CDR2 is YYEKEE (reference sequence). CDR3 length equals 14 residues. V was trimmed by 2 bases and J by 6 bases, leaving 13 bases between them. Material for sequencing was whole blood. The chain couples TRBV5-5 to TRBJ2-3; D is possibly TRBD2 (6 bases). The sequence derives from an adult who was a healthcare worker with PCR-confirmed SARS-CoV-2 infection or an uninfected control (not recorded which). The CDR3 coding sequence is TGTGCCAGCAGCTTCGGCAGGGAGGTGGATACGCAGTATTTT. As protein: CASSFGREVDTQYF. Variable domain in full (rest from reference TRBV5-5 and TRBJ2-3): DAGVTQSPTHLIKTRGQQVTLRCSPISGHKSVSWYQQVLGQGPQFIFQYYEKEERGRGNFPDRFSARQFPNYSSELNVNALLLGDSALYLCASSFGREVDTQYFGPGTRLTVL.